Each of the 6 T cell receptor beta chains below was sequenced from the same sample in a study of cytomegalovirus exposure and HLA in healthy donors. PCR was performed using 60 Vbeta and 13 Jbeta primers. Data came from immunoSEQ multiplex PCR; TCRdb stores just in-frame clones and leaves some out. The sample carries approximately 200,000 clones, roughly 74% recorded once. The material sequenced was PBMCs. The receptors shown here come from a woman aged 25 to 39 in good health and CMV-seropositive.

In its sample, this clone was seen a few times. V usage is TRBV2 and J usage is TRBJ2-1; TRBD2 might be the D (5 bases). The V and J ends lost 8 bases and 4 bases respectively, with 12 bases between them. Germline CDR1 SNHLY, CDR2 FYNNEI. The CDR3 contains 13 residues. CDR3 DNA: TGTGCCAGCGAACGGGGTGGGTACAATGAGCAGTTCTTC. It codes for CASERGGYNEQFF.

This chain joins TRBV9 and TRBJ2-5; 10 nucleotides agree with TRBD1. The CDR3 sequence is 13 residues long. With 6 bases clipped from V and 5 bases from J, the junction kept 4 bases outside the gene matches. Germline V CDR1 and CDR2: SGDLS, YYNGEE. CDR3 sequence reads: CASNRQGAETQYF. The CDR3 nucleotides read TGTGCCAGCAACCGACAGGGGGCGGAGACCCAGTACTTC. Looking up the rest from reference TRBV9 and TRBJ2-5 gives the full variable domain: DSGVTQTPKHLITATGQRVTLRCSPRSGDLSVYWYQQSLDQGLQFLIQYYNGEERAKGNILERFSAQQFPDLHSELNLSSLELGDSALYFCASNRQGAETQYFGPGTRLLVL.

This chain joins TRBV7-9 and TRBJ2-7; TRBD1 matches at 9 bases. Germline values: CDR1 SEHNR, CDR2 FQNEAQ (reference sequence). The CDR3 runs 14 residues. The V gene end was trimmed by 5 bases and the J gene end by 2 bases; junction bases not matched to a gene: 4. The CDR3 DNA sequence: TGTGCCAGCAGCGCGGGGGACAGGGCCTACGAGCAGTACTTC. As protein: CASSAGDRAYEQYF.

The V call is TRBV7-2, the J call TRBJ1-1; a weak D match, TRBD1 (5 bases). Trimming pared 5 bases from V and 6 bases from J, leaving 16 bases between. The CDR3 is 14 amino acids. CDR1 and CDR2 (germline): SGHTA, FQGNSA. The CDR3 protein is CASSRPREVAEAFF. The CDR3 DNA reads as TGTGCCAGCAGCCGTCCCAGGGAAGTCGCTGAAGCTTTCTTT.

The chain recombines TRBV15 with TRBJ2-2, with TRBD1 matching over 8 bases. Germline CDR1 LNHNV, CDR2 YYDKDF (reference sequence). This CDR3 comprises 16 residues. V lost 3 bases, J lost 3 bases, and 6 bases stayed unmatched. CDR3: CATSRPGGADTGELFF. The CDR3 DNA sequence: TGTGCCACCAGCAGGCCAGGGGGCGCGGACACCGGGGAGCTGTTTTTT.

Here the CDR3 DNA reads TGTGCCAGCAGCTTATATTTGCGGGGGGATGAGCAGTTCTTC. Translated, it gives CASSLYLRGDEQFF. This chain uses TRBV7-9 with TRBJ2-1, with TRBD2 matching over 8 bases. Germline CDR1 reads SEHNR; CDR2 reads FQNEAQ (reference sequence). CDR3 size: 14 residues. Germline trimming cut 2 bases from V and 8 bases from J; bases unmatched to any gene: 5.